This TCR beta chain was identified during a study of cytomegalovirus exposure and HLA in healthy donors. TCRdb keeps only in-frame clones here, not all; method: immunoSEQ multiplex PCR. This table holds hundreds of thousands of clones, roughly 88% found once. The CDR3 runs 12 residues. The germline CDR1 and CDR2 sequences are SNHLY and FYNNEI. With 6 bases removed from V and 5 bases from J, the gap between germline ends came to 8 bases. The receptor's source is a woman younger than 30 in good health and CMV-seronegative. The V gene is TRBV2, the J gene TRBJ1-5; TRBD1 is a possible D gene (5 bases). Material: PBMCs. In DNA, the CDR3 is TGTGCCAGCAGGGGGGGAGATCAGCCCCAGCATTTT. This translates into CASRGGDQPQHF.